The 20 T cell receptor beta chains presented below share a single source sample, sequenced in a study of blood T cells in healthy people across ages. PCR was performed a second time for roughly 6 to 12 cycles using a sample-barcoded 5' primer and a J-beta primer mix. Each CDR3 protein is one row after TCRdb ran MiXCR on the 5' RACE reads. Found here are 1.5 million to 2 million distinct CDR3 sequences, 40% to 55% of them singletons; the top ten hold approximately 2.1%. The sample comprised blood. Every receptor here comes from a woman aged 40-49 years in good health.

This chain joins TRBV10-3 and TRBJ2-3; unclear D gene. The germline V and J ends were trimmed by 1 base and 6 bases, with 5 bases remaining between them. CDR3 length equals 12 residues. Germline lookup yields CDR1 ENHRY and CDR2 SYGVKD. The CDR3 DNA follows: TGTGCCATCAGTGAGTTGGCGGATACGCAGTATTTT. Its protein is CAISELADTQYF.

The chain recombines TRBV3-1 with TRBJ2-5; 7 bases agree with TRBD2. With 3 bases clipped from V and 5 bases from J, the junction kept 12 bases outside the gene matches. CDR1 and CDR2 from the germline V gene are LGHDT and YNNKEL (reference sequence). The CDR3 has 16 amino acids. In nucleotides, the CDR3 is TGTGCCAGCAGCCACCAGAACAGCGGGGTAATGGAGACCCAGTACTTC. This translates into CASSHQNSGVMETQYF.

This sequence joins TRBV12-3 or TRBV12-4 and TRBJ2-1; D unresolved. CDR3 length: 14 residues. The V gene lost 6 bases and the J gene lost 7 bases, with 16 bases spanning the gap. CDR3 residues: CASSPLQDGNEQFF. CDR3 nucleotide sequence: TGTGCCAGCAGCCCCCTCCAAGATGGGAATGAGCAGTTCTTC.

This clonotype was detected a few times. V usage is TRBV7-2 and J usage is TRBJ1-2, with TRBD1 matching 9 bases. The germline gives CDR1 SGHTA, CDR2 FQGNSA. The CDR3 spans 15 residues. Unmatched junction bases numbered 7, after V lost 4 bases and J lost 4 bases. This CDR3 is CASSSGDRVGYGYTF. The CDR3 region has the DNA TGTGCCAGCAGCTCCGGGGACAGGGTTGGCTATGGCTACACCTTC. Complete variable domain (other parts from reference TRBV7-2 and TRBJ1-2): GAGVSQSPSNKVTEKGKDVELRCDPISGHTALYWYRQSLGQGLEFLIYFQGNSAPDKSGLPSDRFSAERTGGSVSTLTIQRTQQEDSAVYLCASSSGDRVGYGYTFGSGTRLTVV.

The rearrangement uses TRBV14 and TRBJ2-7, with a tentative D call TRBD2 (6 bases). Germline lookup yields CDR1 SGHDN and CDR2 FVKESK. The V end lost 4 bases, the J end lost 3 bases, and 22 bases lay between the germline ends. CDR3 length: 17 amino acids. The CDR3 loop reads CASSPPGSRDSFYEQYF. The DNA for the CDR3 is TGTGCCAGCAGCCCCCCGGGCAGCCGGGACTCTTTCTACGAGCAGTACTTC.

For the CDR3, the DNA is TGTGCCAGCACCCTGAAGGGGTTTTCCTACGAGCAGTACTTC. It codes for CASTLKGFSYEQYF. The gene calls are TRBV7-2 and TRBJ2-7; D may be TRBD1 (5 bases). V was clipped by 7 bases and J by 1 base, with 14 bases between them. Germline V gene data show CDR1 as SGHTA and CDR2 as FQGNSA. CDR3 length equals 14 residues.

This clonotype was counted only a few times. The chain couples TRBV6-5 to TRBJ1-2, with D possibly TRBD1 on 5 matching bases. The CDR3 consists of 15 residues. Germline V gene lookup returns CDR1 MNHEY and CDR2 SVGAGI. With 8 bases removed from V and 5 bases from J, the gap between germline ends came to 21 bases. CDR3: CASGPEGRGGYGYTF. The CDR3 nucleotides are TGTGCCAGCGGTCCCGAGGGACGGGGGGGGTATGGCTACACCTTC.

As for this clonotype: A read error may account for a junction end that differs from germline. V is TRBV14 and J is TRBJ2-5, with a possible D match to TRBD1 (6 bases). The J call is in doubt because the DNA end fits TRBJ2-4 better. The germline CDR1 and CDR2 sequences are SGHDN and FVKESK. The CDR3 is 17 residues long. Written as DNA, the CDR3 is TGTGCCAGCAGTCAAGGGGGTGGGGCCGGTACCAAAAACATTCAGTACTTC. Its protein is CASSQGGGAGTKNIQYF.

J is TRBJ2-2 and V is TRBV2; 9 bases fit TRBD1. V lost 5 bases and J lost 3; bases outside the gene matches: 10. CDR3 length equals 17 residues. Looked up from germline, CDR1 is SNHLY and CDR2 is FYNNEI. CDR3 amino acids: CASSLVGQGRDTGELFF. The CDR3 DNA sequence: TGTGCCAGCAGTCTCGTCGGACAGGGGCGCGACACCGGGGAGCTGTTTTTT.

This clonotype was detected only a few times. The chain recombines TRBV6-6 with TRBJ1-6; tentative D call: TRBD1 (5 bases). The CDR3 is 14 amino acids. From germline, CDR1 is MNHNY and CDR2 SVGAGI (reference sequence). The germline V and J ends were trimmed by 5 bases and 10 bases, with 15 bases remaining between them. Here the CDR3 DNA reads TGTGCCAGCAGTCCCGAGGGGCTGAGGTCACCCCTCCACTTT. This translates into CASSPEGLRSPLHF.

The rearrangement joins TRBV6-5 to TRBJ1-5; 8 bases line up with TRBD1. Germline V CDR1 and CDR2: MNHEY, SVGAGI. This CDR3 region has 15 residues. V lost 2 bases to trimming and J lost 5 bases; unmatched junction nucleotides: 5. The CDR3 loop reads CASSYAAGGHQPQHF. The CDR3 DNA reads TGTGCCAGCAGTTACGCGGCAGGGGGCCATCAGCCCCAGCATTTT.

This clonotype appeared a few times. This chain's CDR3 is CSAGPLAHQYF. CDR3 bases: TGCAGTGCTGGCCCCCTAGCCCACCAGTACTTC. The chain is built from TRBV20-1 and TRBJ2-5, with TRBD2 as a possible D gene (5 bases). The V end lost 5 bases, the J end lost 10 bases, and 14 bases lay between the germline ends. Germline loops: CDR1 DFQATT, CDR2 SNEGSKA (reference sequence). CDR3 length: 11 residues.

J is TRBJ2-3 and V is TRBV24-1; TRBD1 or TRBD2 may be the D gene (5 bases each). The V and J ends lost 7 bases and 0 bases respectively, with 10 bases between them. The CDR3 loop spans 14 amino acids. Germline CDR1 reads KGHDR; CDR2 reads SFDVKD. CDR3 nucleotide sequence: TGTGCCACCAGCCGGTGGGACAGCACAGATACGCAGTATTTT. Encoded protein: CATSRWDSTDTQYF.

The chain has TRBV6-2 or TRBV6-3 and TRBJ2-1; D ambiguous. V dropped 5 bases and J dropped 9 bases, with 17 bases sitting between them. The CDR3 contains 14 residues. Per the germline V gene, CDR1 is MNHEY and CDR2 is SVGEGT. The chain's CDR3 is CASSRNLPSPEQFF. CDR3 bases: TGTGCCAGCAGTCGCAACCTCCCTTCCCCTGAGCAGTTCTTC.

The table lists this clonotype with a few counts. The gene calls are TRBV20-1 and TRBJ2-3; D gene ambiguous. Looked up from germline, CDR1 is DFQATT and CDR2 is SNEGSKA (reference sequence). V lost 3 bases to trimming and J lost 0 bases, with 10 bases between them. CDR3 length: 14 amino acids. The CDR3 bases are TGCAGTGCTAGCTGGCATCGCAGCACAGATACGCAGTATTTT. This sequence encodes CSASWHRSTDTQYF.

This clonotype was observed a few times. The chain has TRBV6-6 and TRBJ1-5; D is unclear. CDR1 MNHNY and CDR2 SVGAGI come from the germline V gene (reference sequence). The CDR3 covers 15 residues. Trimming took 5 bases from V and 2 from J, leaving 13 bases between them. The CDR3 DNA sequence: TGTGCCAGCAGTCCGAGATCCGGTGGCAATCAGCCCCAGCATTTT. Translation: CASSPRSGGNQPQHF.

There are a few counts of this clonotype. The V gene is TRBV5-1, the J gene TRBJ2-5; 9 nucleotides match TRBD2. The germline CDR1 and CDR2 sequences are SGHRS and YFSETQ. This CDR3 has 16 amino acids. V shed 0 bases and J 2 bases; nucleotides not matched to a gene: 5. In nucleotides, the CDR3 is TGCGCCAGCAGCTTGGCGGCTAGCGGGGAACAAGAGACCCAGTACTTC. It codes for CASSLAASGEQETQYF.

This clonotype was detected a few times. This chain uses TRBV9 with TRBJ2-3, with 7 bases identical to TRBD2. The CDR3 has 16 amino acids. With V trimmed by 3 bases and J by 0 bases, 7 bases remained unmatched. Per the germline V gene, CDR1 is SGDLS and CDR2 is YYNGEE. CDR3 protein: CASSARGTYSTDTQYF. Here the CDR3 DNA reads TGTGCCAGCAGCGCGCGGGGGACTTATAGCACAGATACGCAGTATTTT.

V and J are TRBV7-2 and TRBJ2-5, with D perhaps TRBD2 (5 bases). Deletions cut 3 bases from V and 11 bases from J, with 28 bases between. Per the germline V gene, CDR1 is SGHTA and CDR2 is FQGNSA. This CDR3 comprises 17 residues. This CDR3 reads CASSFGSAALTYNEQYF. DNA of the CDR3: TGTGCCAGCAGCTTTGGTAGCGCGGCCCTTACCTACAATGAGCAGTACTTC.

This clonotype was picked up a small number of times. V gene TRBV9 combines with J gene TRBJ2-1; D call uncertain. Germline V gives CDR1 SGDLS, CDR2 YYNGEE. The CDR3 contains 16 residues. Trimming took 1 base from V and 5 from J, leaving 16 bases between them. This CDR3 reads CASSVNKEYPDNEQFF. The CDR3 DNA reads TGTGCCAGCAGCGTAAATAAGGAGTATCCAGACAATGAGCAGTTCTTC.